This TCR beta chain was obtained from a study of Ad26.COV2.S vaccination and SARS-CoV-2 variants. Regarding the study as a whole: Vaccine recipients surpassed placebo recipients in spike-specific TCR breadth. It is possible that the TCR breadth and depth analyses underestimated the total T cell responses. Reports say spike-specific CD8+ and CD4+ T cell responses covered substantial breadth after vaccination.

Clones were sequenced by immunoSEQ multiplex PCR, and TCRdb holds only the in-frame ones, with some missing. The sample holds roughly 100,000 clones, about 78% seen once. A remark on this clone: Its matching antigen is unknown.

CDR1 WNHNN and CDR2 SYGVQD come from the germline V gene (reference sequence). The CDR3 has 13 amino acids. V shed 2 bases and J shed 2 bases, with 6 bases lying between them. This receptor was taken from a human donor who had recovered from COVID-19. This rearrangement joins TRBV10-1 to TRBJ1-2, with unresolved D. Sample: peripheral blood, taken after recovery from COVID-19. CDR3 bases: TGCGCCAGCAGTGAGAACACCAACTATGGCTACACCTTC. It yields the protein CASSENTNYGYTF.